Below, one T cell receptor beta chain is given with its context. These data are taken from a study of blood T cell repertoires in COVID-19. Background on the study: Sites in the United States, Italy and Spain provided acute and convalescent COVID-19 samples. Sources were T cells, B-cell-depleted T cells, or PBMCs; the material itself was cDNA or gDNA.

In the authors' methods: Estimated nucleated cell counts came from reference gene primer amplification. Using immunoSEQ multiplex PCR, the repertoire was profiled, and TCRdb retains in-frame clones only, with some absent. That table is the source of V, J and clone size, and D and trimming were worked out from the DNA. The sample holds approximately 140,000 clones, roughly four fifths seen once. The CDR3 has 16 residues. Unmatched junction bases numbered 12, after V lost 4 bases and J lost 5 bases. The germline gives CDR1 WNHNN, CDR2 SYGVQD (reference sequence). This chain connects TRBV10-1 to TRBJ2-5; 8 positions agree with TRBD1. Sequenced: peripheral blood. This TCR was recovered from a man older than 75 with acute or convalescent COVID-19. The CDR3 nucleotides read TGCGCCAGCAGTGGTCCGGGACAGGAAAGTGAGGAGACCCAGTACTTC. Translation gives CASSGPGQESEETQYF.